This TCR beta chain was captured in a study of blood T cell repertoires in COVID-19. Study background: Collection of acute and convalescent COVID-19 samples took place in the United States, Italy and Spain.

Libraries were prepared by immunoSEQ multiplex PCR; TCRdb keeps only in-frame clonotypes and omits some of them. The sample shows approximately 97,000 clones, about 88% of them seen only once. A note on this clone: No DNA is shown, since the ends of the CDR3 on it are uncertain; the CDR3 is the one TCRdb lists.

The receptor was derived from a woman older than 75 with acute or convalescent COVID-19. The sample was peripheral blood.

The CDR3 region is CAKSLEEGSCFF. J is TRBJ2-2 and V is TRBV21-1; the table's D gene call, TRBD2, was not cross checked with the DNA. TRBV21-1 is annotated as a pseudogene. Counting both end residues, the CDR3 totals 12 amino acids.